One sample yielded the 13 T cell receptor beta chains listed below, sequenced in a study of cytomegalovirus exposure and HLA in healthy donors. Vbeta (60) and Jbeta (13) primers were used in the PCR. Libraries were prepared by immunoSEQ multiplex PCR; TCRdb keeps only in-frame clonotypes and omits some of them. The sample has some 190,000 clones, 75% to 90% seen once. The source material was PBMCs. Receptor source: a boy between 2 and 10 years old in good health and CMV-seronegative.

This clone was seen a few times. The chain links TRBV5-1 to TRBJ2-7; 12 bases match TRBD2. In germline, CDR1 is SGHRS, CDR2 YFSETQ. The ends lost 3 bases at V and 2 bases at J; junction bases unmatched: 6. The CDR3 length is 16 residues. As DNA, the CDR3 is TGCGCCAGCAGCTGGACCCTAGCGGGAGGGGCCTACGAGCAGTACTTC. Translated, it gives CASSWTLAGGAYEQYF.

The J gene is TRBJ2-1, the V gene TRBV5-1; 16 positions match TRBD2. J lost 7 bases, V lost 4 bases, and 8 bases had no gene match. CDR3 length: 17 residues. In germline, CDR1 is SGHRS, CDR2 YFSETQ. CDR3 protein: CASSPGTSGGEGNEQFF. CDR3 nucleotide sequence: TGCGCCAGCAGCCCCGGGACTAGCGGGGGGGAGGGTAATGAGCAGTTCTTC.

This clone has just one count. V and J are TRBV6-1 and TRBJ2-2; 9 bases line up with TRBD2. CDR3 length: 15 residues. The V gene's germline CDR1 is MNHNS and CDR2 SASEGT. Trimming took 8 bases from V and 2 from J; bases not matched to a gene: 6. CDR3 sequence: CASLRLAANTGELFF. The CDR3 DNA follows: TGTGCCAGCCTACGACTAGCGGCAAACACCGGGGAGCTGTTTTTT.

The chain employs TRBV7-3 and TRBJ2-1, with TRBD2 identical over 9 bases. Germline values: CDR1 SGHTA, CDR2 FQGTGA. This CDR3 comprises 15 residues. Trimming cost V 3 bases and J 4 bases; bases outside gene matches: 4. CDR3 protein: CASSLIAGGYNEQFF. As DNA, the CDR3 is TGTGCCAGCAGCTTGATTGCGGGGGGGTACAATGAGCAGTTCTTC.

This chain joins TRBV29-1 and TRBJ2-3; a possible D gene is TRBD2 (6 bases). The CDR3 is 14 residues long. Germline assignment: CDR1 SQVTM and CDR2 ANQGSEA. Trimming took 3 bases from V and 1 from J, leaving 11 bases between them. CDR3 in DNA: TGCAGCGTTGAGGGGGGAAGGGGCACAGATACGCAGTATTTT. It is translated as CSVEGGRGTDTQYF.

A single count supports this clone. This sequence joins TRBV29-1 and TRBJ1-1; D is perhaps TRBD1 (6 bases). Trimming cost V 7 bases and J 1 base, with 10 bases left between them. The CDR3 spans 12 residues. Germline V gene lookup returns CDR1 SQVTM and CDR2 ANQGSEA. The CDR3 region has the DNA TGCAGCGGAAGGACAGCGAACACTGAAGCTTTCTTT. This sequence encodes CSGRTANTEAFF.

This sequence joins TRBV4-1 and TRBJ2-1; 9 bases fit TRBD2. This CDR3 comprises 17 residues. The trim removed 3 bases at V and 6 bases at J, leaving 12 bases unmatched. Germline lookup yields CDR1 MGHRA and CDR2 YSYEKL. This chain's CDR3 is CASSQGRGGGAGNEQFF. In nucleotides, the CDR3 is TGCGCCAGCAGCCAGGGGAGGGGCGGGGGGGCCGGCAATGAGCAGTTCTTC.

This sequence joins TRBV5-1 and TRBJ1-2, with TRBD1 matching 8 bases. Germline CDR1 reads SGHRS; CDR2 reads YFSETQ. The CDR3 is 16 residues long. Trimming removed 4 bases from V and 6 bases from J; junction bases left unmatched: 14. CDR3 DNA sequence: TGCGCCAGCAGCCTACACCCGCAAGGGACAGGCAATGGCTACACCTTC. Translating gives CASSLHPQGTGNGYTF.

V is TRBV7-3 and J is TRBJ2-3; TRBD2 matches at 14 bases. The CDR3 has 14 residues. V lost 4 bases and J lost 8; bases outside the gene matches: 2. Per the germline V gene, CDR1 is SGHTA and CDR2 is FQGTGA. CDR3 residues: CASSSGTSGSTQYF. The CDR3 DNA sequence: TGTGCCAGCAGCTCCGGGACTAGCGGGAGTACGCAGTATTTT.

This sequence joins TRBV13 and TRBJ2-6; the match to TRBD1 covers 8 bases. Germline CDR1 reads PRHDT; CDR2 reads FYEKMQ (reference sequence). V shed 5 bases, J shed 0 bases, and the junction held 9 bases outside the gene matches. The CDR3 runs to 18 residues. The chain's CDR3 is CASSINGQGLSGANVLTF. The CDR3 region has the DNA TGTGCCAGCAGCATTAACGGACAGGGCCTCTCTGGGGCCAACGTCCTGACTTTC.

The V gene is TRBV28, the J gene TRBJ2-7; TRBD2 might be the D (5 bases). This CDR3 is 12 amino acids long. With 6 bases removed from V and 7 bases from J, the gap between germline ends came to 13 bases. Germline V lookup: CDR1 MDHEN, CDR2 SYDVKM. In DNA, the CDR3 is TGTGCCAGCAGAGTGGGCAGAGGGGAGCAGTACTTC. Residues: CASRVGRGEQYF.

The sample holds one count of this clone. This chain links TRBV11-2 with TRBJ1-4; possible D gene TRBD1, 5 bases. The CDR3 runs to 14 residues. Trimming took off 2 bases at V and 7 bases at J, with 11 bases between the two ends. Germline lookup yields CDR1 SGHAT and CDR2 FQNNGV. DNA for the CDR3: TGTGCCAGCAGCTTAAAACGGGGGGGTGAAAAACTGTTTTTT. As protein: CASSLKRGGEKLFF. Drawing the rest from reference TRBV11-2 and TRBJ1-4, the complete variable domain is EAGVAQSPRYKIIEKRQSVAFWCNPISGHATLYWYQQILGQGPKLLIQFQNNGVVDDSQLPKDRFSAERLKGVDSTLKIQPAKLEDSAVYLCASSLKRGGEKLFFGSGTQLSVL.

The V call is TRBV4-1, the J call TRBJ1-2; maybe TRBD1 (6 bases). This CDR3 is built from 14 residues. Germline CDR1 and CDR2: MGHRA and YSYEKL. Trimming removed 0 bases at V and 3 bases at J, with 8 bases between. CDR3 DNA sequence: TGCGCCAGCAGCCAAGATAGGACAGACTATGGCTACACCTTC. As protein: CASSQDRTDYGYTF.